The T cell receptor beta chain under discussion was sequenced for a study of PD-1 blockade in mismatch repair-deficient tumors. Overall study context: Patients had around 12 mismatch repair-deficient cancer types, all previously treated and progressing.

General study points: Rapid post-treatment expansion, then contraction, generally preceding radiologic response, marked tumor-resident clones.

This clone was detected a few times. Its antigen remains unidentified. With 3 bases removed from V and 7 bases from J, the gap between germline ends came to 9 bases. CDR1 is GTSNPN and CDR2 is SVGIG in the germline V gene (reference sequence). This CDR3 spans 11 amino acids. Only in-frame clones appear in the TCRdb table, and some are missing; sequencing was by immunoSEQ multiplex PCR. The sample contains about 68,000 clones, about 72% of which appear only once. Every patient had mismatch repair deficiency by PCR or immunohistochemistry. TCR sequencing covered a few patients who responded to pembrolizumab.

The chain carries TRBV30 and TRBJ1-2, with D uncertain. Sequenced here: peripheral blood, sampled 2 weeks after starting pembrolizumab. The receptor was derived from an adult with mismatch repair-deficient cancer. Here the CDR3 DNA reads TGTGCCTGGAGCCTTGCCTTTGGCTACACCTTC. Translation: CAWSLAFGYTF.